The clone carrying this T cell receptor (beta chain) was seen only once. CDR1 and CDR2 from the germline V gene are ENHRY and SYGVKD. Unmatched junction bases numbered 12, after V lost 5 bases and J lost 12 bases. This CDR3 has 16 amino acids. The data belong to a study of blood T cell repertoires in COVID-19. The method was immunoSEQ multiplex PCR; TCRdb's version includes in-frame clones alone and lacks a portion of them. This sample has 250,000 to 300,000 clones, with more than 70% found just once. The rearrangement joins TRBV10-3 to TRBJ2-1, with TRBD2 identical over 14 bases. Sequencing was done on a sample of PBMCs or T cells enriched from blood (not recorded which). This TCR derives from a woman between 55 and 75 years old in a cohort exposed to, infected with or recovered from COVID-19 (not recorded which). The CDR3 here is CAISKGLAGAKTGQFF. The CDR3 DNA follows: TGTGCCATCAGTAAGGGACTAGCGGGAGCCAAAACCGGGCAGTTCTTC.